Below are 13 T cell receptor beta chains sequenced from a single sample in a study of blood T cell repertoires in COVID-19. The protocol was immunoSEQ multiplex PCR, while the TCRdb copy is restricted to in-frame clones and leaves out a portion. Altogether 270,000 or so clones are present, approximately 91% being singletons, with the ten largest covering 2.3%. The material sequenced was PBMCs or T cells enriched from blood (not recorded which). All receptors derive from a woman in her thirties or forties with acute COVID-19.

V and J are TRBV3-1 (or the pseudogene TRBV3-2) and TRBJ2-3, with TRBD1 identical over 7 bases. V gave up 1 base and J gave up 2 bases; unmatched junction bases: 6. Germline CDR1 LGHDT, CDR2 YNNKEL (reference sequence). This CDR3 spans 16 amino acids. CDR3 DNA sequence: TGTGCCAGCAGCCAAGGGAAGGGGGCCCTCACAGATACGCAGTATTTT. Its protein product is CASSQGKGALTDTQYF.

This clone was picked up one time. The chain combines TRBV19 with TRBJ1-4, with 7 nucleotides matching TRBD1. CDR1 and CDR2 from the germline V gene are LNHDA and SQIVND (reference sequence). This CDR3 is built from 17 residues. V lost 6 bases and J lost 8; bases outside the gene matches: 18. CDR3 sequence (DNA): TGTGCCAGTAGCCCTACAATGACAGGGAGAGGACGAGAAAAACTGTTTTTT. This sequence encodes CASSPTMTGRGREKLFF.

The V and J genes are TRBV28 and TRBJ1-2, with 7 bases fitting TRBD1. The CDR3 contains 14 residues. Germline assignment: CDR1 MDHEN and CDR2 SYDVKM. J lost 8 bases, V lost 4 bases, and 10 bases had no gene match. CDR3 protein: CASSYRDSPGGYTF. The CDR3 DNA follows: TGTGCCAGCAGTTATCGGGACAGTCCGGGGGGCTACACCTTC.

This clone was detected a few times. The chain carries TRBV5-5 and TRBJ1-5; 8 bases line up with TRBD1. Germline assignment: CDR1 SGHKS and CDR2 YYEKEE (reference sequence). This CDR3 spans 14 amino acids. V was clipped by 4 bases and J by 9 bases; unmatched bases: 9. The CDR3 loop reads CASSPGQVVWPQHF. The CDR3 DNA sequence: TGTGCCAGCAGCCCGGGACAGGTAGTATGGCCCCAGCATTTT.

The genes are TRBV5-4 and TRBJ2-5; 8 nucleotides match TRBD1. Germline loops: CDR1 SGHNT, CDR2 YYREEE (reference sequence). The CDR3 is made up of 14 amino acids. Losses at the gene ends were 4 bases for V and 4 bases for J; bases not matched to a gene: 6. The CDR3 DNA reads TGTGCCAGCAGCAGAGGACAGGGAGGAGAGACCCAGTACTTC. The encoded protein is CASSRGQGGETQYF.

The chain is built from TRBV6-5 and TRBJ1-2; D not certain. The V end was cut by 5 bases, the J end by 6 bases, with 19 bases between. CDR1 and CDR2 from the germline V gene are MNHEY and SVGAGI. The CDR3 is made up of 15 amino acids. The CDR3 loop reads CASSPVSTPHHGYTF. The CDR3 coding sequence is TGTGCCAGCAGTCCAGTATCGACTCCCCACCATGGCTACACCTTC.

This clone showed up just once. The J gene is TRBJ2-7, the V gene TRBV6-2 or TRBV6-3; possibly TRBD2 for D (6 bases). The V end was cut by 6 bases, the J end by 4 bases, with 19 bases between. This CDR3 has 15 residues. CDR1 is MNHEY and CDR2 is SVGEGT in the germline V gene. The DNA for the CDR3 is TGTGCCAGCAGCGACGAGGGGCGGAGGGAGTACGAGCAGTACTTC. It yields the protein CASSDEGRREYEQYF.

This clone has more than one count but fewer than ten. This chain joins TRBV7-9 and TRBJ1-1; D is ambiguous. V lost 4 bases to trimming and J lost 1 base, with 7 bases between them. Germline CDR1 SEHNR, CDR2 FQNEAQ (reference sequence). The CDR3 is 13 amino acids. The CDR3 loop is CASSYFENTEAFF. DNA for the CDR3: TGTGCCAGCAGCTACTTTGAGAACACTGAAGCTTTCTTT.

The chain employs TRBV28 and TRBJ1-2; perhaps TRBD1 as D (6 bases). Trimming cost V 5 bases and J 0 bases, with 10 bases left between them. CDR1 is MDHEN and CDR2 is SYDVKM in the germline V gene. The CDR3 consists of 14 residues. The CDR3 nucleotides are TGTGCCAGCAGTCGGGACAACACTAACTATGGCTACACCTTC. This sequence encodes CASSRDNTNYGYTF.

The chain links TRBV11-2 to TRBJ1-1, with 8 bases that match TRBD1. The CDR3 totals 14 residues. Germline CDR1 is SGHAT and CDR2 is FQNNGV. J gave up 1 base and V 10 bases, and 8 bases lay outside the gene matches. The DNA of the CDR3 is TGTGCCACCAGAGCAGGGGGCTGGAACACTGAAGCTTTCTTT. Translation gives CATRAGGWNTEAFF.

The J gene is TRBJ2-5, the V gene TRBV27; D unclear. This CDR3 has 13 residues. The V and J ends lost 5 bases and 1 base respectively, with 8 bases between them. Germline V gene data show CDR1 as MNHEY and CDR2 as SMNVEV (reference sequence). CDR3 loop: CASSNALQETQYF. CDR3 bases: TGTGCCAGCAGTAACGCGCTCCAAGAGACCCAGTACTTC.

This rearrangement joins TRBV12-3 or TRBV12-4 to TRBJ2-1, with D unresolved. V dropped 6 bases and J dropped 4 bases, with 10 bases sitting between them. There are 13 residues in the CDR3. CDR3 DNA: TGTGCCAGCAGGATGGCTAGATACAATGAGCAGTTCTTC. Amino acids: CASRMARYNEQFF.

CDR3 DNA sequence: TGTGCCAGCAGACCAAACAGGGGATCAATGAACACTGAAGCTTTCTTT. This gives the protein CASRPNRGSMNTEAFF. The V call is TRBV7-8, the J call TRBJ1-1; TRBD1 matches 7 bases. With V trimmed by 6 bases and J by 0 bases, 10 bases remained unmatched. The germline V gene encodes CDR1 SGHVS and CDR2 FQNEAQ. CDR3 length: 16 amino acids.